Here is one T cell receptor (beta chain) with its context. What it recognizes is unknown. This specimen comes from a study of vaccination effects on CD4 cells after COVID-19. Generated by immunoSEQ multiplex PCR, the TCRdb table keeps only in-frame clones and is missing some. This sample has under 80,000 clones, with under 85% found just once. V shed 4 bases and J 6 bases; nucleotides not matched to a gene: 6. Germline CDR1 and CDR2: LGHDT and YNNKEL (reference sequence). The CDR3 spans 16 residues. After expansion with viral peptide pools in the ViraFEST assay, antigen-specific CD4+ T cells were sequenced. Upon completion of about 10 days in culture, CD4+ T cells were isolated. The person was diagnosed with PCR-confirmed SARS-CoV-2 infection between March and December 2020. The negative control condition used HIV-1 Nef peptides. Half-medium changes using IL-2 medium occurred on days 3 and 7.

The sample in question was CD4+ T cells from PBMCs cultured with HIV peptides, obtained before COVID-19 vaccination. Subset here: HIV-1 Nef peptide pool negative control/reference culture. This TCR was sampled from a human donor who had a prior SARS-CoV-2 infection. This chain links TRBV3-1 (or the pseudogene TRBV3-2) with TRBJ2-7; TRBD2 agrees at 16 bases. The CDR3 sequence: CASSPSGTSGRGEQYF. As DNA, the CDR3 is TGTGCCAGCAGCCCTTCCGGGACTAGCGGGAGGGGCGAGCAGTACTTC.